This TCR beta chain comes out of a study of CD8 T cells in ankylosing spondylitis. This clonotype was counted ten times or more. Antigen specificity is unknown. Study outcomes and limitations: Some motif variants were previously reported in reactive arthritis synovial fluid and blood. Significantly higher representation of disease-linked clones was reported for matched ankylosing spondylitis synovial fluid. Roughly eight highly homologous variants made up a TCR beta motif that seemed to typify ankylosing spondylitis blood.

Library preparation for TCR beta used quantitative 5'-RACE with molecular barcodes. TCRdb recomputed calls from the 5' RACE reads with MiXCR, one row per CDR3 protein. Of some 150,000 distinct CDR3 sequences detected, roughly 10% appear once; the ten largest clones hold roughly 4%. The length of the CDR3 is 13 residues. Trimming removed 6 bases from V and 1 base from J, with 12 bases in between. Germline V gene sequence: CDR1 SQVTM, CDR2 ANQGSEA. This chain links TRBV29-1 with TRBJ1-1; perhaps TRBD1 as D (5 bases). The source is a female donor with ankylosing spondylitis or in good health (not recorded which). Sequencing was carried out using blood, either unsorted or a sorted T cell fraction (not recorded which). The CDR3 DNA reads TGCAGCGTCAGCAGGGTCGGGAACACTGAAGCTTTCTTT. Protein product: CSVSRVGNTEAFF. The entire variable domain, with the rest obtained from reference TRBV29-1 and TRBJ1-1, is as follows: SAVISQKPSRDICQRGTSLTIQCQVDSQVTMMFWYRQQPGQSLTLIATANQGSEATYESGFVIDKFPISRPNLTFSTLTVSNMSPEDSSIYLCSVSRVGNTEAFFGQGTRLTVV.